This T cell receptor (beta chain) was obtained from a study of cytomegalovirus exposure and HLA in healthy donors. The overall study: Among 150 million to 200 million T cells, an earlier analysis found 117 million unique TCR beta sequences.

Remarks on this clone: As yet, its antigen is unknown.

13 Jbeta primers and 60 Vbeta primers were used for the PCR. Profiled with immunoSEQ multiplex PCR; TCRdb holds only in-frame clones, not every one. Of roughly 110,000 clones listed, around 67% are singletons. CDR1 LNHDA and CDR2 SQIVND come from the germline V gene (reference sequence). J was trimmed by 7 bases and V by 1 base; bases with no gene match: 3. This CDR3 contains 15 residues. Study-wide findings and caveats: Based on reports, TCR beta sequences accurately predicted HLA-A and HLA-B alleles for most subjects. 150 or so TCR beta chains were listed as cytomegalovirus-associated. Presence/absence analyses treated sequencing depth as roughly uniform across donors.

The sample was PBMCs. The chain recombines TRBV19 with TRBJ1-6; 8 nucleotides match TRBD1. The TCR originated in a woman between 40 and 55 years old in good health and CMV-seropositive. The CDR3 sequence is CASSIGDRGNSPLHF. The CDR3 DNA is TGTGCCAGTAGTATAGGAGACAGGGGAAATTCACCCCTCCACTTT.